The 22 T cell receptor beta chains below were found in one sample sequenced in a study of OX40 agonist ivuxolimab in advanced cancers. Method: immunoSEQ multiplex PCR; TCRdb's copy keeps in-frame clones and lacks some. The table records 20,000 to 30,000 clones, 73% of them present only once. Source: CD4+ or CD8+ T cells sorted from blood, taken in a trial of the OX40 agonist ivuxolimab. The origin of the receptors is an adult with an advanced solid tumor such as melanoma, head and neck, liver or kidney cancer.

The CDR3 spells CASSYKGTLYEQYF. The CDR3 coding sequence is TGTGCCAGTAGTTATAAAGGAACCCTCTACGAGCAGTACTTC. The J gene is TRBJ2-7, the V gene TRBV19; no definite D call. Germline values: CDR1 LNHDA, CDR2 SQIVND (reference sequence). This CDR3 has 14 residues. V was clipped by 5 bases and J by 3 bases, with 14 bases between them.

The chain couples TRBV6-5 to TRBJ2-1, with D perhaps matching TRBD2 (6 bases). The CDR3 covers 13 residues. Trimming took 6 bases from V and 10 from J, leaving 16 bases between them. Germline V lookup: CDR1 MNHEY, CDR2 SVGAGI. The CDR3 DNA is TGTGCCAGCAGCCTATTGATGCGGGGAGAGCAGTTCTTC. This encodes CASSLLMRGEQFF.

The rearrangement joins TRBV13 to TRBJ2-3, with 8 bases lining up with TRBD2. CDR1 PRHDT and CDR2 FYEKMQ come from the germline V gene (reference sequence). V was pared by 1 base and J by 2 bases, with 5 bases of the junction left unmatched. The CDR3 has 16 residues. The DNA for the CDR3 is TGTGCCAGCAGCTTAGAGGGACTAGGAAACACAGATACGCAGTATTTT. Residues: CASSLEGLGNTDTQYF.

The J gene is TRBJ1-5, the V gene TRBV10-3, with no clear D. Germline V lookup: CDR1 ENHRY, CDR2 SYGVKD. V was pared by 10 bases and J by 7 bases, with 20 bases between. The CDR3 runs to 14 residues. Here the CDR3 reads CASPQTGRKQPQHF. For the CDR3, the DNA is TGTGCCAGCCCCCAAACGGGGAGAAAGCAGCCCCAGCATTTT.

This clone was recorded only once. The gene calls are TRBV4-2 and TRBJ1-2; TRBD1 aligns across 11 bases. Trimming removed 3 bases from V and 8 bases from J; junction bases left unmatched: 8. Germline-derived CDR1 and CDR2 are LGHNA and YNFKEQ. This CDR3 is built from 15 residues. The CDR3 nucleotides read TGTGCCAGCAGCCATGGACAGGGGGCCTCAAAGGGCTACACCTTC. Translated, it gives CASSHGQGASKGYTF.

The chain couples TRBV6-1 to TRBJ2-3, with D hard to call. Germline values: CDR1 MNHNS, CDR2 SASEGT. The CDR3 spans 16 residues. Deletions cut 0 bases from V and 2 bases from J, with 12 bases between. This CDR3 reads CASSEAPPINTDTQYF. The CDR3 DNA reads TGTGCCAGCAGTGAAGCGCCACCCATAAACACAGATACGCAGTATTTT.

The chain joins TRBV7-3 to TRBJ2-1, with 11 positions matching TRBD2. Trimming at V came to 5 bases and at J to 8 bases, leaving 8 bases not matched to a gene. This CDR3 spans 15 amino acids. Germline V gene data show CDR1 as SGHTA and CDR2 as FQGTGA. In DNA form, the CDR3 reads TGTGCCAGCAGCACACCTAGCGGGGGGTTCGATGAGCAGTTCTTC. Translating gives CASSTPSGGFDEQFF.

The V and J genes are TRBV11-3 and TRBJ2-7; TRBD2 matches 8 bases. The germline CDR1 and CDR2 sequences are SGHNT and YENEEA. The junction had 3 bases not matched to a gene; V was cut back by 5 bases and J by 0 bases. CDR3 length: 14 amino acids. The CDR3 nucleotides read TGTGCCAGCAGCCCCGGGACTAGCTCCTACGAGCAGTACTTC. It codes for CASSPGTSSYEQYF.

The chain joins TRBV13 to TRBJ2-4; D uncertain. The V end was cut by 6 bases, the J end by 0 bases, with 9 bases between. CDR3 length: 14 amino acids. CDR1 and CDR2 from the germline V gene are PRHDT and FYEKMQ (reference sequence). Here the CDR3 reads CASRRHQAKNIQYF. For the CDR3, the DNA is TGTGCCAGCAGGCGACACCAAGCCAAAAACATTCAGTACTTC.

The rearrangement joins TRBV6-5 to TRBJ1-5; no clear D gene. The CDR3 is made up of 15 amino acids. From germline, CDR1 is MNHEY and CDR2 SVGAGI. Trimming took 6 bases from V and 2 from J, leaving 14 bases between them. The CDR3 loop reads CASRTAYSGNQPQHF. The CDR3 coding sequence is TGTGCCAGCAGGACGGCCTACTCGGGCAATCAGCCCCAGCATTTT.

This clone has only one observation. J is TRBJ2-5 and V is TRBV7-9; D is ambiguous. V was pared by 1 base and J by 1 base, with 4 bases between. There are 13 residues in the CDR3. In germline, CDR1 is SEHNR, CDR2 FQNEAQ (reference sequence). The CDR3 reads CASSLGSQETQYF. As DNA, the CDR3 is TGTGCCAGCAGCTTAGGCAGCCAAGAGACCCAGTACTTC.

The chain is built from TRBV19 and TRBJ2-7; D unresolved. Germline CDR1 is LNHDA and CDR2 is SQIVND (reference sequence). V lost 1 base to trimming and J lost 2 bases, with 9 bases between them. This CDR3 has 14 amino acids. In DNA, the CDR3 is TGTGCCAGTAGTATAGGTCTGGCGACCTACGAGCAGTACTTC. Its protein is CASSIGLATYEQYF.

J is TRBJ1-1 and V is TRBV7-9; D gene ambiguous. Germline values: CDR1 SEHNR, CDR2 FQNEAQ (reference sequence). The V gene lost 5 bases and the J gene lost 1 base, with 11 bases spanning the gap. The CDR3 is 14 residues long. The CDR3 region has the DNA TGTGCCAGCAGCCCTTGGGCAGCGAACACTGAAGCTTTCTTT. Translated: CASSPWAANTEAFF.

This clone was seen only once. The chain uses TRBV11-2 and TRBJ2-7; no clear D gene. CDR3 length: 12 residues. The germline V gene has CDR1 SGHAT and CDR2 FQNNGV. With 4 bases removed from V and 0 bases from J, the gap between germline ends came to 4 bases. CDR3 protein: CASSSLSYEQYF. Written as DNA, the CDR3 is TGTGCCAGCAGCTCCCTCTCCTACGAGCAGTACTTC.

In this sample, this clone turned up a few times. The chain carries TRBV12-5 and TRBJ1-2, with D possibly TRBD1 on 5 matching bases. CDR3 size: 14 residues. V shed 5 bases and J shed 5 bases, with 15 bases lying between them. CDR1 is LGHNT and CDR2 is FRNRAP in the germline V gene. The CDR3 region is CASGPPNGGYGYTF. The CDR3 DNA reads as TGTGCTAGTGGTCCCCCAAACGGGGGGTATGGCTACACCTTC.

The gene calls are TRBV18 and TRBJ2-1; possibly TRBD1 for D (6 bases). This CDR3 comprises 14 residues. The germline CDR1 and CDR2 sequences are KGHSH and LQKENI. Trimming cost V 0 bases and J 5 bases, with 8 bases left between them. Here the CDR3 reads CASSPPNRDNEQFF. The CDR3 DNA sequence: TGTGCCAGCTCACCACCGAACAGGGACAATGAGCAGTTCTTC.

This chain joins TRBV7-9 and TRBJ2-7, with TRBD2 matching over 11 bases. This CDR3 region has 17 residues. V shed 4 bases and J 3 bases; nucleotides not matched to a gene: 11. The germline V gene encodes CDR1 SEHNR and CDR2 FQNEAQ (reference sequence). The CDR3 DNA follows: TGTGCCAGCAGCTCCAGAGGACTAGCGGGTCTTTTCTACGAGCAGTACTTC. Protein sequence: CASSSRGLAGLFYEQYF.

The chain is built from TRBV28 and TRBJ1-2; the match to TRBD1 covers 7 bases. The ends lost 5 bases at V and 3 bases at J; junction bases unmatched: 3. The CDR3 runs 13 residues. Germline V gives CDR1 MDHEN, CDR2 SYDVKM. CDR3 loop: CASSETGHYGYTF. CDR3 coding DNA: TGTGCCAGCAGTGAGACAGGGCACTATGGCTACACCTTC.

This chain links TRBV6-6 with TRBJ2-5; 12 bases map to TRBD2. CDR1 and CDR2 from the germline V gene are MNHNY and SVGAGI (reference sequence). The CDR3 totals 16 residues. Trimming at V came to 2 bases and at J to 4 bases, leaving 5 bases not matched to a gene. CDR3 sequence reads: CASSYTSGGFGETQYF. The CDR3 DNA follows: TGTGCCAGCAGTTACACTAGCGGGGGGTTTGGAGAGACCCAGTACTTC.

This clone was recorded a few times. CDR3 DNA: TGTGCCAGCAGCCCAGAACGGGTGGGATTCAATTCACCCCTCCACTTT. Protein: CASSPERVGFNSPLHF. The chain couples TRBV7-9 to TRBJ1-6; D not certain. Trimming took 5 bases from V and 7 from J, leaving 18 bases between them. Germline V gene sequence: CDR1 SEHNR, CDR2 FQNEAQ (reference sequence). The CDR3 extends over 16 amino acids.

The gene calls are TRBV2 and TRBJ2-5; 9 nucleotides agree with TRBD2. Trimming cost V 11 bases and J 1 base; bases outside gene matches: 8. Germline CDR1 reads SNHLY; CDR2 reads FYNNEI. The CDR3 spans 14 residues. The CDR3 loop is CAGRTSAFQETQYF. The CDR3 nucleotides are TGTGCCGGAAGGACTAGCGCGTTCCAAGAGACCCAGTACTTC.

V gene TRBV7-8 combines with J gene TRBJ1-5, with D possibly being TRBD1 (5 bases). The CDR3 sequence is 19 residues long. V was shortened by 2 bases and J by 1 base, with 21 bases between the two germline ends. Germline assignment: CDR1 SGHVS and CDR2 FQNEAQ. CDR3 sequence reads: CASSLSPDIWAWSNQPQHF. The DNA for the CDR3 is TGTGCCAGCAGCTTAAGCCCGGACATTTGGGCCTGGAGCAATCAGCCCCAGCATTTT.